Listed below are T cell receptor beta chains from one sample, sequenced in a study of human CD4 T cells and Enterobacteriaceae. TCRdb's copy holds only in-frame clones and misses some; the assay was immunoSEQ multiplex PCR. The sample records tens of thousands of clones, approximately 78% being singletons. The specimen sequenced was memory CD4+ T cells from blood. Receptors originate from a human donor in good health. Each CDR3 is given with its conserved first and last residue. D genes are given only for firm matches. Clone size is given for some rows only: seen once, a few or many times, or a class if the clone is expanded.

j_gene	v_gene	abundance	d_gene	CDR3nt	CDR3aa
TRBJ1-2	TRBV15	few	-	TGTGCCACCAGCAGAGGAGGGCCGCGGTTGGATGGCTACACCTTC	CATSRGGPRLDGYTF
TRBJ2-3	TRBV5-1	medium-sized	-	TGCGCCAGCAGCTCCGGTCCGGGGGGCACAGATACGCAGTATTTT	CASSSGPGGTDTQYF
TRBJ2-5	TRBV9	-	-	TGTGCCAGCACCCAGGGCGTGGGGGGAAAAGAGACCCAGTACTTC	CASTQGVGGKETQYF
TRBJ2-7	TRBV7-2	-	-	TGTGCCAGCAGCTTAGCCCAGGGAGGCTCCTACGAGCAGTACTTC	CASSLAQGGSYEQYF
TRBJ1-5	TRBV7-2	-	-	TGTGCCAGCAGCTTAGAGGCAGGGGCCAATCAGCCCCAGCATTTT	CASSLEAGANQPQHF
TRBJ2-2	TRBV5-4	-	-	TGTGCCAGCAGCTCCGGAGGGGGGGATTACACCGGGGAGCTGTTTTTT	CASSSGGGDYTGELFF
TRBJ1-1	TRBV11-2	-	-	TGTGCCAGCAGCTTTACACCGAACACTGAAGCTTTCTTT	CASSFTPNTEAFF
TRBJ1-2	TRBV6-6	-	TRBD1	TGTGCCAGCACCCCCTTCCGGGACAGGGGCGACTATGGCTACACCTTC	CASTPFRDRGDYGYTF
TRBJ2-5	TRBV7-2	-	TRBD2	TGTGCCAGCACCGCAGCGGGGTCGGGAGAGACCCAGTACTTC	CASTAAGSGETQYF
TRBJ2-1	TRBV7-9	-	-	TGTGCCAGCAGCTCGGACCGAGCCGTGAGTAATGAGCAGTTCTTC	CASSSDRAVSNEQFF
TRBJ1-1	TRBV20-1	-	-	TGCCGTACTGGGGGGGATTTTGAAGCTTTCTTT	CRTGGDFEAFF
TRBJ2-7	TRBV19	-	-	TGTGCCAGTAGTAACCACTACGAGCAGTACTTC	CASSNHYEQYF
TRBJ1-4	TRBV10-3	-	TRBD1	TGTGCCATCAGTAGACAGGGGAGAGGTGAAAAACTGTTTTTT	CAISRQGRGEKLFF
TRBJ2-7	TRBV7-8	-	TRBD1	TGTGCCAGCAGCGCACACAGGGGGCGCGACGAGCAGTACTTC	CASSAHRGRDEQYF
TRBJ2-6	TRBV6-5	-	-	TGTGCCAGCAGATCACCTAATGCCAACGTCCTGACTTTC	CASRSPNANVLTF
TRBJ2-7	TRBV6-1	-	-	TGTGCCAGCGGTCTTAGGGTCTACGAGCAGTACTTC	CASGLRVYEQYF
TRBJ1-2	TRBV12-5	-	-	TGTGCTAGTGGTACGGGCCTCTATGGCTACACCTTC	CASGTGLYGYTF
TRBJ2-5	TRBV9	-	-	TGTGCCAGCAGCCCTCGGGCGGGAAAAGAGACCCAGTACTTC	CASSPRAGKETQYF
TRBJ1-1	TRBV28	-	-	TGTGCCAGCAGTCCCTACTGGGGAGCTTTCTTT	CASSPYWGAFF
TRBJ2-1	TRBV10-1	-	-	TGCGCCAGCAGTGAGAACAGTTGGAATGAGCAGTTCTTC	CASSENSWNEQFF
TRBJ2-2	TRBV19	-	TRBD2	TGTGCCAGTAGTATTAGAGCGGGAGGGTCCGGGGAGCTGTTTTTT	CASSIRAGGSGELFF
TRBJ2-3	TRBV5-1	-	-	TGCGCCAGCAGCAGCGGAACAGGGACGGGCGCAGATACGCAGTATTTT	CASSSGTGTGADTQYF
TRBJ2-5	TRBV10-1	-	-	TGCGCCAGCAGTCCCCACGGGGGGCGAGTCCAAGAGACCCAGTACTTC	CASSPHGGRVQETQYF
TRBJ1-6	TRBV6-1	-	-	TGTGCCAGCAGTGGACAGTATAATTCACCCCTCCACTTT	CASSGQYNSPLHF
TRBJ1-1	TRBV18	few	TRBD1	TGTGCCAGCTCAGACACAGGGGGAACTGAAGCTTTCTTT	CASSDTGGTEAFF
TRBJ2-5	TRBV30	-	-	TGTGCCTGGAGTGTGGGGGGGGCGAAGACCCAGTACTTC	CAWSVGGAKTQYF
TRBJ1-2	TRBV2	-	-	TGTGCCAGCACCAGGGGCAACTATGGCTACACCTTC	CASTRGNYGYTF
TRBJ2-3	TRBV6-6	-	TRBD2	TGTGCCAGCAGTTATGATAGCAGCGGGAGAGATACGCAGTATTTT	CASSYDSSGRDTQYF